Shown below are 24 T cell receptor beta chains from a single sample sequenced in a study of regulatory T cells in long-lasting Graves disease. The time point was: newly diagnosed GD, antithyroid drugs for less than 3 months. RNA isolated from PBMCs was used to make the TCR library. Both iRepertoire HTBI primers and Arm-PCR of CDR3 regions were used to build the TCR beta libraries. TCRdb re-called the multiplex PCR reads with MiXCR, one entry per CDR3 protein. The profile shows hundreds of thousands of distinct CDR3 sequences, 16% of them singletons. This sample also appeared in a second study, on T cells in Graves' hyperthyroidism and ophthalmopathy.

This material consisted of peripheral blood mononuclear cells (PBMCs), taken at new diagnosis, from a patient treated with antithyroid drugs. These receptors all stem from a woman aged 40-60 years with Graves disease.

This clonotype came up a few times. This rearrangement joins TRBV19 to TRBJ1-1, with a possible D match to TRBD1 (5 bases). The CDR3 has 14 residues. Germline V gene sequence: CDR1 LNHDA, CDR2 SQIVND (reference sequence). V lost 7 bases, J lost 5 bases, and 17 bases lay in between. The CDR3 nucleotides are TGTGCCAGTACCCACATTGGGGGGTCGACTGAAGCTTTCTTT. It yields the protein CASTHIGGSTEAFF.

This sequence joins TRBV9 and TRBJ2-3; D uncertain. Germline V lookup: CDR1 SGDLS, CDR2 YYNGEE. V was cut by 2 bases and J by 0 bases, with 10 bases left in between. The CDR3 sequence is 15 residues long. This CDR3 reads CASSVGLASTDTQYF. In DNA form, the CDR3 reads TGTGCCAGCAGCGTCGGTCTGGCTAGCACAGATACGCAGTATTTT.

This clonotype was detected many times. The chain joins TRBV10-3 to TRBJ2-7; D may be TRBD2 (7 bases). The CDR3 has 16 residues. The V end lost 3 bases, the J end lost 3 bases, and 18 bases lay between the germline ends. Germline CDR1 is ENHRY and CDR2 is SYGVKD. In DNA form, the CDR3 reads TGTGCCATCAGTGACCCCATTAGAGGGGGGGTCTACGAGCAGTACTTC. The encoded protein is CAISDPIRGGVYEQYF.

The chain carries TRBV13 and TRBJ2-3; possibly TRBD2 for D (7 bases). This CDR3 spans 18 amino acids. The V gene's germline CDR1 is PRHDT and CDR2 FYEKMQ (reference sequence). V was pared by 1 base and J by 1 base, with 18 bases between. The CDR3 nucleotides are TGTGCCAGCAGCTTAGTAGGTTGGGGGGGCCTTGGCACAGATACGCAGTATTTT. This translates into CASSLVGWGGLGTDTQYF.

This clonotype was recorded a few times. The chain carries TRBV10-1 and TRBJ2-2, with D tentatively TRBD2 (7 bases). Trimming pared 2 bases from V and 4 bases from J, leaving 20 bases between. The length of the CDR3 is 18 residues. CDR1 and CDR2 from the germline V gene are WNHNN and SYGVQD (reference sequence). The CDR3 spells CASSENARGGTTTGELFF. The CDR3 bases are TGCGCCAGCAGTGAGAATGCTAGGGGGGGCACTACCACCGGGGAGCTGTTTTTT.

The J gene is TRBJ1-5, the V gene TRBV29-1; D is unclear. Deletions cut 7 bases from V and 0 bases from J, with 10 bases between. The germline V gene encodes CDR1 SQVTM and CDR2 ANQGSEA. The CDR3 covers 13 residues. The CDR3 region is CSAARDSNQPQHF. CDR3 coding DNA: TGCAGCGCTGCCCGGGATAGCAATCAGCCCCAGCATTTT.

The chain combines TRBV27 with TRBJ2-7; D uncertain. Germline V CDR1 and CDR2: MNHEY, SMNVEV (reference sequence). The length of the CDR3 is 15 residues. V was trimmed by 3 bases and J by 4 bases, leaving 16 bases between them. The CDR3 sequence is CASSFPQTAEYEQYF. The CDR3 region has the DNA TGTGCCAGCAGTTTTCCCCAGACGGCGGAGTACGAGCAGTACTTC.

This clonotype was counted a few times. The chain combines TRBV6-1 with TRBJ1-5; D remains unclear. Deletions cut 4 bases from V and 9 bases from J, with 16 bases between. Looked up from germline, CDR1 is MNHNS and CDR2 is SASEGT. The CDR3 is 14 amino acids. DNA for the CDR3: TGTGCCAGCAGTGTAAGGCACCTTCCGTGGCCCCAGCATTTT. As protein: CASSVRHLPWPQHF.

About this clonotype: A much larger clone lies one base from this, so it may be a read error. V is TRBV5-1 and J is TRBJ1-5; TRBD1 is a possible D gene (5 bases). The CDR3 length is 14 residues. Germline CDR1 and CDR2: SGHRS and YFSETQ. The CDR3 DNA reads as TGCGCCGGCAGCTTGGAGGGGAGCGGGCAGCCCCAGCATTTT. This codes for CAGSLEGSGQPQHF.

The sample holds many counts of this clonotype. This chain connects TRBV9 to TRBJ1-3, with D uncertain. Trimming left V 3 bases short and J 8 bases short, with 9 bases between. Germline V gives CDR1 SGDLS, CDR2 YYNGEE. The CDR3 runs 12 residues. The CDR3: CASSARGDTIYF. CDR3 DNA sequence: TGTGCCAGCAGCGCGCGGGGAGACACCATATATTTT.

This clonotype has a handful of counts. The rearrangement links TRBV5-1 to TRBJ2-5; 7 nucleotides line up with TRBD2. The ends lost 0 bases at V and 1 base at J; junction bases unmatched: 12. Germline V lookup: CDR1 SGHRS, CDR2 YFSETQ. There are 18 residues in the CDR3. CDR3 nucleotide sequence: TGCGCCAGCAGCTTGGCCATGGTAGCGGGTCTCCCCCAAGAGACCCAGTACTTC. Its translation is CASSLAMVAGLPQETQYF. Combining the CDR3 with reference TRBV5-1 and TRBJ2-5 gives the whole variable domain KAGVTQTPRYLIKTRGQQVTLSCSPISGHRSVSWYQQTPGQGLQFLFEYFSETQRNKGNFPGRFSGRQFSNSRSEMNVSTLELGDSALYLCASSLAMVAGLPQETQYFGPGTRLLVL.

This clonotype has more than one count but fewer than ten. The chain links TRBV19 to TRBJ2-1; no definite D call. The CDR3 is 11 residues long. The V and J ends lost 3 bases and 10 bases respectively, with 7 bases between them. Germline loops: CDR1 LNHDA, CDR2 SQIVND (reference sequence). The CDR3: CASSMWPEQFF. CDR3 in DNA: TGTGCCAGTAGTATGTGGCCCGAGCAGTTCTTC.

This clonotype has more than one count but fewer than ten. J is TRBJ1-5 and V is TRBV10-3; 7 bases are shared with TRBD1. J lost 7 bases, V lost 6 bases, and 12 bases had no gene match. The CDR3 totals 15 residues. CDR1 ENHRY and CDR2 SYGVKD come from the germline V gene. CDR3 amino acids: CAISGGGTVLQPQHF. The CDR3 DNA follows: TGTGCCATCAGCGGGGGGGGGACAGTCTTGCAGCCCCAGCATTTT.

V and J are TRBV7-2 and TRBJ2-7; D unresolved. CDR1 and CDR2 (germline): SGHTA, FQGNSA. This CDR3 spans 15 amino acids. Trimming pared 1 base from V and 3 bases from J, leaving 13 bases between. CDR3: CASSLVAELSYEQYF. The CDR3 DNA reads as TGTGCCAGCAGCTTAGTCGCGGAATTGAGCTACGAGCAGTACTTC. Full variable domain (outside the CDR3, taken from reference TRBV7-2 and TRBJ2-7): GAGVSQSPSNKVTEKGKDVELRCDPISGHTALYWYRQSLGQGLEFLIYFQGNSAPDKSGLPSDRFSAERTGGSVSTLTIQRTQQEDSAVYLCASSLVAELSYEQYFGPGTRLTVT.

This clonotype was counted a few times. V usage is TRBV29-1 and J usage is TRBJ1-1; D is undetermined. Germline V gene sequence: CDR1 SQVTM, CDR2 ANQGSEA. Trimming took off 7 bases at V and 0 bases at J, with 9 bases between the two ends. CDR3 length: 12 residues. CDR3 protein: CSGHDMNTEAFF. The CDR3 DNA is TGCAGCGGGCACGATATGAACACTGAAGCTTTCTTT. Combining the CDR3 with reference TRBV29-1 and TRBJ1-1 gives the whole variable domain SAVISQKPSRDICQRGTSLTIQCQVDSQVTMMFWYRQQPGQSLTLIATANQGSEATYESGFVIDKFPISRPNLTFSTLTVSNMSPEDSSIYLCSGHDMNTEAFFGQGTRLTVV.

There are many counts of this clonotype. This sequence joins TRBV9 and TRBJ2-3; 9 nucleotides line up with TRBD1. The germline V gene encodes CDR1 SGDLS and CDR2 YYNGEE. This CDR3 has 15 amino acids. The trim removed 4 bases at V and 5 bases at J, leaving 8 bases unmatched. CDR3 nucleotides: TGTGCCAGCAGCAAACCGACGGGACAGGGAGATACGCAGTATTTT. This codes for CASSKPTGQGDTQYF.

This clonotype has ten or more counts. The chain employs TRBV15 and TRBJ1-1; no reliable D call. V was shortened by 5 bases and J by 1 base, with 8 bases between the two germline ends. The germline V gene encodes CDR1 LNHNV and CDR2 YYDKDF (reference sequence). The CDR3 has 13 residues. The CDR3 is CATSPRGNTEAFF. CDR3 sequence (DNA): TGTGCCACCAGCCCTCGAGGGAACACTGAAGCTTTCTTT.

This clonotype came up a few times. The genes are TRBV19 and TRBJ1-1; no clear D gene. CDR3 length: 15 residues. Germline V CDR1 and CDR2: LNHDA, SQIVND (reference sequence). Trimming removed 3 bases from V and 4 bases from J, with 15 bases in between. CDR3 residues: CASSIAGRMGTEAFF. CDR3 sequence (DNA): TGTGCCAGTAGTATCGCCGGGCGAATGGGCACTGAAGCTTTCTTT.

V usage is TRBV4-2 and J usage is TRBJ1-5; D not resolved. The V end was cut by 0 bases, the J end by 2 bases, with 8 bases between. The germline gives CDR1 LGHNA, CDR2 YNFKEQ. The CDR3 contains 15 residues. In DNA, the CDR3 is TGTGCCAGCAGCCAAGATGCGCAGCGCAATCAGCCCCAGCATTTT. Translating it yields CASSQDAQRNQPQHF.

This clonotype has just a few counts. The chain has TRBV28 and TRBJ2-5; 10 bases agree with TRBD1. V trimming: 6 bases; J trimming: 3 bases; junction bases outside the gene matches: 13. The CDR3 covers 17 residues. From germline, CDR1 is MDHEN and CDR2 SYDVKM. The DNA for the CDR3 is TGTGCCAGCAGCTTTCTCCTCCCCGGACAGGGGGAAGAGACCCAGTACTTC. It encodes CASSFLLPGQGEETQYF. Drawing the rest from reference TRBV28 and TRBJ2-5, the complete variable domain is DVKVTQSSRYLVKRTGEKVFLECVQDMDHENMFWYRQDPGLGLRLIYFSYDVKMKEKGDIPEGYSVSREKKERFSLILESASTNQTSMYLCASSFLLPGQGEETQYFGPGTRLLVL.

J is TRBJ1-2 and V is TRBV6-1, with D possibly being TRBD1 (6 bases). This CDR3 has 15 residues. Germline CDR1 and CDR2: MNHNS and SASEGT. V lost 7 bases and J lost 7, with 22 bases in between. The CDR3 DNA follows: TGTGCCAGCACCGAATGGGGCAGGGGATTTGGTGGCTACACCTTC. Its translation is CASTEWGRGFGGYTF.

The sample holds one count of this clonotype. This may be a read error, as it is one base from a much larger clone. This chain links TRBV10-3 with TRBJ2-7; D gene unclear. The CDR3 is 14 amino acids. Germline V gene sequence: CDR1 ENHRY, CDR2 SYGVKD. The CDR3: CASTAGSSSYERYF. For the CDR3, the DNA is TGTGCCAGCACGGCAGGCTCAAGCTCCTACGAGCGGTACTTC.

This sequence joins TRBV7-2 and TRBJ1-1, with 10 nucleotides matching TRBD1. The CDR3 runs to 12 residues. V trimming: 1 base; J trimming: 12 bases; junction bases outside the gene matches: 2. Germline CDR1 reads SGHTA; CDR2 reads FQGNSA. The CDR3 spells CASSLGTGGTFF. DNA of the CDR3: TGTGCCAGCAGCTTAGGGACAGGGGGAACTTTCTTT. The variable domain in full, with the rest retrieved from reference TRBV7-2 and TRBJ1-1, is GAGVSQSPSNKVTEKGKDVELRCDPISGHTALYWYRQSLGQGLEFLIYFQGNSAPDKSGLPSDRFSAERTGGSVSTLTIQRTQQEDSAVYLCASSLGTGGTFFGQGTRLTVV.

This clonotype showed up just a few times. The chain is built from TRBV28 and TRBJ2-1, with a possible D match to TRBD1 (5 bases). Trimming pared 3 bases from V and 11 bases from J, leaving 11 bases between. The V gene's germline CDR1 is MDHEN and CDR2 SYDVKM. The CDR3 totals 12 residues. CDR3 sequence (DNA): TGTGCCAGCAGTTTGACCAGGGATCAGCAGTTCTTC. It translates to CASSLTRDQQFF.